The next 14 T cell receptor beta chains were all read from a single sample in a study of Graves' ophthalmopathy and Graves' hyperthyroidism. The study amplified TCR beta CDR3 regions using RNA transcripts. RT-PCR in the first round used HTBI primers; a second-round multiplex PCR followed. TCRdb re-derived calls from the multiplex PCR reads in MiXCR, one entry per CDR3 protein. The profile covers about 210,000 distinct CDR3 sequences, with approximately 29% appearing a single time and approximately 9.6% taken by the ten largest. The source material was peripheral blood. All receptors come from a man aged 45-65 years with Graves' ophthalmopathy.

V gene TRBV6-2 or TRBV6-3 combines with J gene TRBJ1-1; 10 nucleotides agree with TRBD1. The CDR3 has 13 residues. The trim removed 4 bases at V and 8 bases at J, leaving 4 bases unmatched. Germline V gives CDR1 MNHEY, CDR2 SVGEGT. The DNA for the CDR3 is TGTGCCAGCAGTTTTGACAGGGGGCTCGAAGCTTTCTTT. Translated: CASSFDRGLEAFF.

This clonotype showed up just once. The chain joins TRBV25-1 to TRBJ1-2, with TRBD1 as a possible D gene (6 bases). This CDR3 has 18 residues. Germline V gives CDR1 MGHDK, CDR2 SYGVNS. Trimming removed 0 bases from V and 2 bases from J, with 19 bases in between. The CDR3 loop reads CASSEYRPGKGENYGYTF. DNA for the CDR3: TGTGCCAGCAGTGAATATCGCCCAGGGAAGGGGGAAAACTATGGCTACACCTTC.

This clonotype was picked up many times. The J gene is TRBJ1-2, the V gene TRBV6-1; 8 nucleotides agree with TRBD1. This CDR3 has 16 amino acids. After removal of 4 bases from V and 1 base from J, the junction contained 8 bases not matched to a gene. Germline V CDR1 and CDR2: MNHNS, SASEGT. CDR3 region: CASSVGQAGNNYGYTF. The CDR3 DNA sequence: TGTGCCAGCAGTGTGGGACAGGCAGGGAATAACTATGGCTACACCTTC.

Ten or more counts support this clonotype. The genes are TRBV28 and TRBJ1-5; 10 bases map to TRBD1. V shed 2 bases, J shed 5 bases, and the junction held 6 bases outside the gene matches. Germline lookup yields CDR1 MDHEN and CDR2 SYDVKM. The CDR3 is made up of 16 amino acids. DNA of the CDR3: TGTGCCAGCAGTTTAGTCAGGACAGGGGGTTATCAGCCCCAGCATTTT. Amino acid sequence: CASSLVRTGGYQPQHF.

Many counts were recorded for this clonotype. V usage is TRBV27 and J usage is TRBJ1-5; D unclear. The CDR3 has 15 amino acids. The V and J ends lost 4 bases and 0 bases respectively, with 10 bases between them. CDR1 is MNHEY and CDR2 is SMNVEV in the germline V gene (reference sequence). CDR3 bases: TGTGCCAGCAGTTCTCTCCAGAATAGCAATCAGCCCCAGCATTTT. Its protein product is CASSSLQNSNQPQHF.

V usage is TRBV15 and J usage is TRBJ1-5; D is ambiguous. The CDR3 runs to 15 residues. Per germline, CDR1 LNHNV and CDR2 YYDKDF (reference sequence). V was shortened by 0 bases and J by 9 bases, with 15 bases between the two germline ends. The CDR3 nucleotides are TGTGCCACCAGCAGAGATTCTACCGCACAACGGCCCCAGCATTTT. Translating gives CATSRDSTAQRPQHF. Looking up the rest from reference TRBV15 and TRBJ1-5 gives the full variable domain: DAMVIQNPRYQVTQFGKPVTLSCSQTLNHNVMYWYQQKSSQAPKLLFHYYDKDFNNEADTPDNFQSRRPNTSFCFLDIRSPGLGDTAMYLCATSRDSTAQRPQHFGDGTRLSIL.

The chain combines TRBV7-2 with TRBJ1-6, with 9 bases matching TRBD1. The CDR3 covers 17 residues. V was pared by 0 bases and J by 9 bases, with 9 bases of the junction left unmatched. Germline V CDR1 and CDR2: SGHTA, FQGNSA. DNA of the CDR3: TGTGCCAGCAGCTTAGCCATTCAACAGGGGGCGAGTTCACCCCTCCACTTT. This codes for CASSLAIQQGASSPLHF.

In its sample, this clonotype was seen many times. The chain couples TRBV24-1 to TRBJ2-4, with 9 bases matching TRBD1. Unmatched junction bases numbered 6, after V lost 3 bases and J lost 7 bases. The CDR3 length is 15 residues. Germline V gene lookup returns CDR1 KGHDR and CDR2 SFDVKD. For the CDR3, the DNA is TGTGCCACCAGTGATGTGGGACAGGGCGGTAACATTCAGTACTTC. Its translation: CATSDVGQGGNIQYF.

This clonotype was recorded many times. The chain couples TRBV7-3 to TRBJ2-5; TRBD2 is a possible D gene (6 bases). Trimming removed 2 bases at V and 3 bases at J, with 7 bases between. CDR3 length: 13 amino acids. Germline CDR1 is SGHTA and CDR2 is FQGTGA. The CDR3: CASSLGGKETQYF. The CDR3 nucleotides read TGTGCCAGCAGCTTAGGCGGGAAAGAGACCCAGTACTTC. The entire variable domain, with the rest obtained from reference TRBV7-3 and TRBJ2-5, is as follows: GAGVSQTPSNKVTEKGKYVELRCDPISGHTALYWYRQSLGQGPEFLIYFQGTGAADDSGLPNDRFFAVRPEGSVSTLKIQRTERGDSAVYLCASSLGGKETQYFGPGTRLLVL.

CDR3 protein: CASSSGGRAAFF. DNA for the CDR3: TGTGCCAGCAGTTCTGGGGGCAGGGCGGCTTTCTTT. This chain connects TRBV7-2 to TRBJ1-1; D possibly corresponds to TRBD1 (6 bases). This CDR3 region has 12 residues. The V end lost 6 bases, the J end lost 11 bases, and 16 bases lay between the germline ends. Germline loops: CDR1 SGHTA, CDR2 FQGNSA. Based on the CDR3 plus reference TRBV7-2 and TRBJ1-1, the full variable domain is GAGVSQSPSNKVTEKGKDVELRCDPISGHTALYWYRQSLGQGLEFLIYFQGNSAPDKSGLPSDRFSAERTGGSVSTLTIQRTQQEDSAVYLCASSSGGRAAFFGQGTRLTVV.

Here the CDR3 DNA reads TGTGCCAGCAGTTACTTTTCCGGGACAGACTACGAGCAGTACTTC. Translating it yields CASSYFSGTDYEQYF. The chain couples TRBV6-5 to TRBJ2-7; 7 nucleotides match TRBD1. There are 15 residues in the CDR3. Germline V gives CDR1 MNHEY, CDR2 SVGAGI. The ends lost 1 base at V and 3 bases at J; junction bases unmatched: 6.

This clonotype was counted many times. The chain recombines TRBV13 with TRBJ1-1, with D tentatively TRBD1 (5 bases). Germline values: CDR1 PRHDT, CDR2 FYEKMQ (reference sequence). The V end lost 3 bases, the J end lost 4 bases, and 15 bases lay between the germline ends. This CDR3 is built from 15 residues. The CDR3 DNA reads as TGTGCCAGCAGCTTGGATGGGTCCGGGGGCACTGAAGCTTTCTTT. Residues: CASSLDGSGGTEAFF.

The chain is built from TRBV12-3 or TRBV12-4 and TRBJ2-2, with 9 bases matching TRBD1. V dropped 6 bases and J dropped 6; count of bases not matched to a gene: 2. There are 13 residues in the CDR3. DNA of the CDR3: TGTGCCAGCAGACGGGACAGGGCCGGGGAGCTGTTTTTT. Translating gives CASRRDRAGELFF.

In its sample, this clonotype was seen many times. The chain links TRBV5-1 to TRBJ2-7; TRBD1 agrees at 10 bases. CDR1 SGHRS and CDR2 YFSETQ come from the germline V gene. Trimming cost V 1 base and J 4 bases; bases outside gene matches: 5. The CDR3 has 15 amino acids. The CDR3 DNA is TGCGCCAGCAGCTTGATTGGGGACAGGGGTTACGAGCAGTACTTC. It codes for CASSLIGDRGYEQYF.